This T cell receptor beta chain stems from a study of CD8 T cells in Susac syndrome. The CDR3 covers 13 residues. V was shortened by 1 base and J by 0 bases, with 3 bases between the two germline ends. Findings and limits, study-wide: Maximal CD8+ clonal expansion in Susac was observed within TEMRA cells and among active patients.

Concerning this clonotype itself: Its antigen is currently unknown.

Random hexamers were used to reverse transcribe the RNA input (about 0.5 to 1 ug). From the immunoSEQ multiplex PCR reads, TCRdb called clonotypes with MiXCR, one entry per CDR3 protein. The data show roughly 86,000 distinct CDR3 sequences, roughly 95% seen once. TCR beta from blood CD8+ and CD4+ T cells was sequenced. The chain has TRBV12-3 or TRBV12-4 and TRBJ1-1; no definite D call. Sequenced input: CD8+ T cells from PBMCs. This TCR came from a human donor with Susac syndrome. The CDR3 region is CASSLGLNTEAFF. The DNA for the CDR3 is TGTGCCAGCAGTTTAGGCCTGAACACTGAAGCTTTCTTT.